This T cell receptor (beta chain) is from a study of CD8 T cells in Susac syndrome (dated by TCRdb to between 2019 and 2020). For the study in its entirety: Among the sequenced Susac syndrome patients, about six had clinically active disease and about eight were in clinical remission. At blood withdrawal, Susac syndrome patients were therapy-naive, treated with corticosteroids (with IVIg additionally given to some), or treated with IVIg alone. Repertoire sequencing was used to test whether CD8+ T cell activation and differentiation in Susac syndrome was antigen driven. CD8+ T cell repertoire clonality was compared between about a dozen healthy donors, about 14 Susac syndrome patients and approximately 16 multiple sclerosis patients.

Of note for this clonotype: Its antigen remains undetermined. Base qualities are not at hand, and no much larger clone is one base apart.

RNA was extracted using the RNeasy kit, and roughly 0.5 to 1 ug of the RNA was reverse transcribed with random hexamers. The immunoSEQ multiplex PCR assay, covering 54 Vbeta and 13 Jbeta segments, was used to amplify TCR beta CDR3 regions. PCR amplification bias was corrected by using a synthetic template baseline for primer optimization and computational correction. Turning to the authors' computational methods: Reads were annotated to V, D and J genes per IMGT and analyzed with immunoSEQ Analyzer, keeping only productive sequences. Clonality was computed as one minus Shannon entropy normalized by log2 of the number of productive unique sequences. For each patient and control, public and private clones were evaluated among the 100 most prevalent clones. Susac-specific clones were defined as absent from healthy and MS cohorts, 850 to 1,300 published viral clones and other ImmuneACCESS disease sequences. TCRdb reprocessed the public reads (quality trimming at Q25 with fastp, clone calling with MiXCR) and kept in-frame beta chains. Entries are consolidated by CDR3 protein sequence, retaining the most common genes and DNA. TCRdb assigned the V and J calls; the authors' analysis was not used. Across this sample there are around 23,000 distinct CDR3 sequences, with 93% seen only once. Jointly, the top ten make up 0.6% to 0.75% of the sample.

The cysteine opens and the phenylalanine closes a CDR3 of 14 amino acids. The sequence is cut down to CDR3 DNA, 42 bases in frame from base 1. Looking up the germline V gene yields CDR1 MNHEY and CDR2 SVGAGI. Trimming removed 5 bases from V and 4 bases from J, leaving 11 bases between the germline ends. General findings and caveats noted by the study authors: Susac syndrome CD8+ repertoires showed clonal expansion, highest in CD8+ TEMRA cells and greater in clinically active than remitting patients. Roughly 15 Susac-specific public clones were identified in the total CD8+ repertoire, and several Susac-specific public clones were identified in the CD8+ TEMRA repertoire. The TCR sequencing and HLA analysis was acknowledged to have included a relatively small number of individuals.

Peripheral blood CD8+ and CD4+ T cells from healthy donors, Susac syndrome patients and multiple sclerosis patients were profiled using high-throughput TCR beta sequencing. The Susac syndrome patients fulfilled recently defined diagnostic criteria for definite or probable disease. Bulk CD8+ and CD4+ T cells were purified magnetically by negative isolation, whereas CD8+ TEMRA cells were enriched by FACS. Blood was drawn into EDTA tubes, processed within 24 hours, and PBMCs were isolated by density gradient centrifugation. PBMCs intended for TCR sequencing were frozen in liquid nitrogen and were later thawed in a 37 degrees C water bath. A purity of at least 90% was achieved for sorted or isolated CD4+, CD8+ and CD8+ TEMRA cells.

The sequencing input was CD8+ T cells from PBMCs. This sequence originates from a human donor with Susac syndrome. Recombination joined TRBV6-5 with TRBJ1-4; too little of a D gene remains to name it. DNA sequence: TGTGCCAGCAGTCAGAGCGACTATAATGAAAAACTGTTTTTT. It codes for CASSQSDYNEKLFF.